This is a list of T cell receptor beta chains from one sample in a study of PD-L1 blockade in urothelial cancer. The protocol was immunoSEQ multiplex PCR, while the TCRdb copy is restricted to in-frame clones and leaves out a portion. This sample yields approximately 100,000 clones, of which about nine tenths are seen a single time; approximately 0.88% belongs to the top ten. The input for sequencing was PBMCs, taken around atezolizumab (anti-PD-L1) treatment. These receptor sequences come from a woman older than 75 with urothelial cancer. CDR3s include the opening cysteine and the closing phenylalanine or tryptophan. The order of the fields is D gene, V gene, CDR3 length, clone size, J gene, CDR3 protein, CDR3 DNA. D genes are given only for firm matches. Clone size is shown for a subset of rows, as once, few, many or a class of expanded clone.

D: TRBD1; V: TRBV11-2; length: 14; size: once; J: TRBJ1-2; CDR3: CASSKGAGVFRYTF; DNA: TGTGCCAGCAGCAAGGGGGCGGGTGTTTTCCGCTACACCTTC
D: -; V: TRBV19; length: 15; size: -; J: TRBJ1-5; CDR3: CASRVKELSNQPQHF; DNA: TGTGCCAGTAGGGTCAAGGAGCTTAGCAATCAGCCCCAGCATTTT
D: TRBD2; V: TRBV10-3; length: 16; size: once; J: TRBJ2-2; CDR3: CAISDITSGRNGELFF; DNA: TGTGCCATCAGTGATATCACTAGCGGGAGGAACGGGGAGCTGTTTTTT
D: -; V: TRBV12-2; length: 23; size: -; J: TRBJ2-2; CDR3: CASRFSSGQGKGGPPTRTGELFF; DNA: TGTGCAAGTCGCTTTTCCTCGGGACAGGGAAAGGGGGGACCCCCAACGCGCACCGGGGAGCTGTTTTTT
D: -; V: TRBV27; length: 14; size: -; J: TRBJ2-7; CDR3: CASSLSAGSYEQYF; DNA: TGTGCCAGCAGTTTATCGGCAGGCTCCTACGAGCAGTACTTC
D: TRBD1; V: TRBV5-1; length: 15; size: -; J: TRBJ2-1; CDR3: CASSPGTATYNEQFF; DNA: TGCGCCAGCAGCCCTGGGACAGCTACCTACAATGAGCAGTTCTTC
D: -; V: TRBV2; length: 13; size: -; J: TRBJ1-5; CDR3: CASSESINQPQHF; DNA: TGTGCCAGCAGTGAAAGCATCAATCAGCCCCAGCATTTT
D: TRBD2; V: TRBV2; length: 14; size: once; J: TRBJ2-7; CDR3: CASSDQRGPYEQYF; DNA: TGTGCCAGCAGTGATCAGCGGGGGCCCTACGAGCAGTACTTC
D: TRBD2; V: TRBV6-5; length: 16; size: -; J: TRBJ2-1; CDR3: CASSYSPGLGYNEQFF; DNA: TGTGCCAGCAGTTACTCGCCCGGACTAGGGTACAATGAGCAGTTCTTC
D: TRBD2; V: TRBV18; length: 15; size: -; J: TRBJ2-7; CDR3: CASSPPGLAGPEQYF; DNA: TGTGCCAGCTCACCACCCGGACTAGCGGGACCCGAGCAGTACTTC
D: -; V: TRBV7-2; length: 17; size: -; J: TRBJ1-4; CDR3: CASSLLGRLQGGEKLFF; DNA: TGTGCCAGCAGCTTATTGGGCAGGCTCCAGGGTGGCGAAAAACTGTTTTTT
D: -; V: TRBV4-2; length: 17; size: -; J: TRBJ2-7; CDR3: CASSQDWGSSSSYEQYF; DNA: TGTGCCAGCAGCCAAGATTGGGGCAGTTCGAGCTCCTACGAGCAGTACTTC
D: -; V: TRBV6-5; length: 13; size: -; J: TRBJ1-1; CDR3: CASQGRGAAEAFF; DNA: TGTGCCAGCCAGGGAAGAGGTGCCGCGGAAGCTTTCTTT
D: TRBD1; V: TRBV7-2; length: 14; size: -; J: TRBJ2-7; CDR3: CASSTTGGGYEQYF; DNA: TGTGCCAGCAGCACGACAGGGGGCGGGTACGAGCAGTACTTC
D: -; V: TRBV29-1; length: 13; size: -; J: TRBJ1-1; CDR3: CSVDSLATEQAFF; DNA: TGCAGCGTTGATTCCCTCGCAACAGAGCAAGCTTTCTTT
D: TRBD1; V: TRBV5-1; length: 14; size: -; J: TRBJ2-3; CDR3: CASSLWGQEDTQYF; DNA: TGCGCCAGCAGCTTGTGGGGACAGGAGGATACGCAGTATTTT
D: TRBD2; V: TRBV19; length: 14; size: -; J: TRBJ2-1; CDR3: CASSSSGRAGEQFF; DNA: TGTGCCAGTAGTAGTAGCGGGAGGGCAGGTGAGCAGTTCTTC
D: -; V: TRBV20-1; length: 11; size: -; J: TRBJ1-2; CDR3: CSYATGYGYTF; DNA: TGCAGTTACGCCACAGGCTATGGCTACACCTTC
D: TRBD2; V: TRBV9; length: 18; size: -; J: TRBJ2-3; CDR3: CASSSSPGGRAWTDTQYF; DNA: TGTGCCAGCAGCTCCTCCCCCGGCGGGAGGGCCTGGACAGATACGCAGTATTTT
D: -; V: TRBV30; length: 12; size: -; J: TRBJ2-7; CDR3: CAWSAPAYEQYF; DNA: TGTGCCTGGAGTGCCCCCGCCTACGAGCAGTACTTC
D: -; V: TRBV28; length: 14; size: -; J: TRBJ2-7; CDR3: CASTPSVRTYEQYF; DNA: TGTGCCAGCACCCCCTCAGTGCGGACCTACGAGCAGTACTTC
D: TRBD1; V: TRBV7-2; length: 15; size: -; J: TRBJ2-1; CDR3: CASSLYWTGAPEQFF; DNA: TGTGCCAGCAGCTTATACTGGACAGGGGCGCCCGAGCAGTTCTTC
D: -; V: TRBV18; length: 15; size: -; J: TRBJ2-2; CDR3: CASSPQQGNTGELFF; DNA: TGTGCCAGCTCACCACAACAGGGGAACACCGGGGAGCTGTTTTTT
D: TRBD2; V: TRBV5-4; length: 15; size: -; J: TRBJ2-7; CDR3: CASSLDRAGDREQYF; DNA: TGTGCCAGCAGCTTGGATAGAGCGGGAGATCGGGAGCAGTACTTC
D: TRBD1; V: TRBV14; length: 16; size: -; J: TRBJ2-5; CDR3: CASSQGRLQGAKTQYF; DNA: TGTGCCAGCAGCCAAGGGAGATTACAGGGGGCGAAGACCCAGTACTTC
D: TRBD2; V: TRBV14; length: 19; size: -; J: TRBJ2-6; CDR3: CASSQLGLAGSSGANVLTF; DNA: TGTGCCAGCAGCCAATTGGGACTAGCGGGGAGCTCTGGGGCCAACGTCCTGACTTTC
D: -; V: TRBV7-9; length: 12; size: -; J: TRBJ2-3; CDR3: CASSQSTDTQYF; DNA: TGTGCCAGCAGCCAAAGCACAGATACGCAGTATTTT
D: -; V: TRBV14; length: 14; size: -; J: TRBJ1-1; CDR3: CASSQEGRNTEAFF; DNA: TGTGCCAGCAGCCAAGAGGGGAGAAACACTGAAGCTTTCTTT
D: -; V: TRBV5-1; length: 14; size: -; J: TRBJ1-1; CDR3: CASSLDQGNTKAFF; DNA: TGCGCCAGCAGCTTGGACCAGGGGAACACTAAAGCTTTCTTT
D: TRBD2; V: TRBV14; length: 14; size: -; J: TRBJ2-1; CDR3: CASSGLAGYNEQFF; DNA: TGTGCCAGCAGCGGGCTAGCGGGGTACAATGAGCAGTTCTTC
D: -; V: TRBV19; length: 15; size: once; J: TRBJ1-1; CDR3: CASSVTGMENTEAFF; DNA: TGTGCCAGTAGTGTCACGGGGATGGAGAACACTGAAGCTTTCTTT
D: TRBD1; V: TRBV29-1; length: 16; size: -; J: TRBJ1-2; CDR3: CSALSRDSVSNYGYTF; DNA: TGCAGCGCCCTGTCCCGGGACAGCGTTTCTAACTATGGCTACACCTTC
D: TRBD1; V: TRBV6-5; length: 14; size: -; J: TRBJ1-5; CDR3: CASRSQGHNQPQHF; DNA: TGTGCCAGCAGGTCACAGGGGCACAATCAGCCCCAGCATTTT
D: -; V: TRBV27; length: 15; size: -; J: TRBJ1-5; CDR3: CASSFGGRPNQPQHF; DNA: TGTGCCAGCAGTTTCGGAGGCAGACCCAATCAGCCCCAGCATTTT
D: TRBD1; V: TRBV5-1; length: 19; size: -; J: TRBJ1-1; CDR3: CASSPRIPGQGTVNTEAFF; DNA: TGCGCCAGCAGCCCGCGAATCCCGGGACAGGGCACGGTGAACACTGAAGCTTTCTTT
D: TRBD1; V: TRBV19; length: 15; size: -; J: TRBJ1-1; CDR3: CASSRDRVGNTEAFF; DNA: TGTGCCAGTAGTAGAGACAGGGTAGGGAACACTGAAGCTTTCTTT
D: -; V: TRBV6-5; length: 14; size: -; J: TRBJ2-1; CDR3: CASSREGGYNEQFF; DNA: TGTGCCAGCAGCCGCGAGGGGGGGTACAATGAGCAGTTCTTC
D: TRBD2; V: TRBV7-9; length: 15; size: -; J: TRBJ2-1; CDR3: CASSPSGGAYNEQFF; DNA: TGTGCCAGCAGCCCCAGCGGGGGCGCCTACAATGAGCAGTTCTTC
D: TRBD2; V: TRBV6-4; length: 14; size: -; J: TRBJ2-1; CDR3: CASSREVSYNEQFF; DNA: TGTGCCAGCTCACGGGAGGTTTCCTACAATGAGCAGTTCTTC
D: -; V: TRBV19; length: 16; size: -; J: TRBJ2-7; CDR3: CASSGGQGRALYEQYF; DNA: TGTGCCAGTAGTGGGGGACAAGGGAGGGCCCTCTACGAGCAGTACTTC